This T cell receptor beta chain was observed in a study of T cells in pancreatic ductal adenocarcinoma. V was clipped by 5 bases and J by 6 bases, with 13 bases between them. Germline V gene lookup returns CDR1 MNHEY and CDR2 SVGAGI. This CDR3 has 13 residues. Measured with immunoSEQ multiplex PCR; TCRdb has only the in-frame clones, and not every one. This table has 9,000 to 15,000 clones, just over 85% appearing once. A note on this clone: Its matching antigen is unknown.

Surgery without prior neoadjuvant therapy was the treatment of the selected pancreatic ductal adenocarcinoma patients. Study-level findings and limits: Compared with tumor, blood showed more total productive templates and around 8-fold more clonotypes. Enrichment of CD45RO+ effector over naive T cells in tumors may bias clonality. No significant tumor-blood clonality difference; means were about 0.1 and 0.065. The resected pancreatic cancer cohort was biased toward the minority with early-stage disease.

This receptor was identified in a human donor with pancreatic ductal adenocarcinoma. This rearrangement joins TRBV6-5 to TRBJ1-1, with a weak D call TRBD1 (6 bases). Specimen: PBMCs. In DNA form, the CDR3 reads TGTGCCAGCAGTAAACAGGGTTGGGCTGAAGCTTTCTTT. It specifies CASSKQGWAEAFF.